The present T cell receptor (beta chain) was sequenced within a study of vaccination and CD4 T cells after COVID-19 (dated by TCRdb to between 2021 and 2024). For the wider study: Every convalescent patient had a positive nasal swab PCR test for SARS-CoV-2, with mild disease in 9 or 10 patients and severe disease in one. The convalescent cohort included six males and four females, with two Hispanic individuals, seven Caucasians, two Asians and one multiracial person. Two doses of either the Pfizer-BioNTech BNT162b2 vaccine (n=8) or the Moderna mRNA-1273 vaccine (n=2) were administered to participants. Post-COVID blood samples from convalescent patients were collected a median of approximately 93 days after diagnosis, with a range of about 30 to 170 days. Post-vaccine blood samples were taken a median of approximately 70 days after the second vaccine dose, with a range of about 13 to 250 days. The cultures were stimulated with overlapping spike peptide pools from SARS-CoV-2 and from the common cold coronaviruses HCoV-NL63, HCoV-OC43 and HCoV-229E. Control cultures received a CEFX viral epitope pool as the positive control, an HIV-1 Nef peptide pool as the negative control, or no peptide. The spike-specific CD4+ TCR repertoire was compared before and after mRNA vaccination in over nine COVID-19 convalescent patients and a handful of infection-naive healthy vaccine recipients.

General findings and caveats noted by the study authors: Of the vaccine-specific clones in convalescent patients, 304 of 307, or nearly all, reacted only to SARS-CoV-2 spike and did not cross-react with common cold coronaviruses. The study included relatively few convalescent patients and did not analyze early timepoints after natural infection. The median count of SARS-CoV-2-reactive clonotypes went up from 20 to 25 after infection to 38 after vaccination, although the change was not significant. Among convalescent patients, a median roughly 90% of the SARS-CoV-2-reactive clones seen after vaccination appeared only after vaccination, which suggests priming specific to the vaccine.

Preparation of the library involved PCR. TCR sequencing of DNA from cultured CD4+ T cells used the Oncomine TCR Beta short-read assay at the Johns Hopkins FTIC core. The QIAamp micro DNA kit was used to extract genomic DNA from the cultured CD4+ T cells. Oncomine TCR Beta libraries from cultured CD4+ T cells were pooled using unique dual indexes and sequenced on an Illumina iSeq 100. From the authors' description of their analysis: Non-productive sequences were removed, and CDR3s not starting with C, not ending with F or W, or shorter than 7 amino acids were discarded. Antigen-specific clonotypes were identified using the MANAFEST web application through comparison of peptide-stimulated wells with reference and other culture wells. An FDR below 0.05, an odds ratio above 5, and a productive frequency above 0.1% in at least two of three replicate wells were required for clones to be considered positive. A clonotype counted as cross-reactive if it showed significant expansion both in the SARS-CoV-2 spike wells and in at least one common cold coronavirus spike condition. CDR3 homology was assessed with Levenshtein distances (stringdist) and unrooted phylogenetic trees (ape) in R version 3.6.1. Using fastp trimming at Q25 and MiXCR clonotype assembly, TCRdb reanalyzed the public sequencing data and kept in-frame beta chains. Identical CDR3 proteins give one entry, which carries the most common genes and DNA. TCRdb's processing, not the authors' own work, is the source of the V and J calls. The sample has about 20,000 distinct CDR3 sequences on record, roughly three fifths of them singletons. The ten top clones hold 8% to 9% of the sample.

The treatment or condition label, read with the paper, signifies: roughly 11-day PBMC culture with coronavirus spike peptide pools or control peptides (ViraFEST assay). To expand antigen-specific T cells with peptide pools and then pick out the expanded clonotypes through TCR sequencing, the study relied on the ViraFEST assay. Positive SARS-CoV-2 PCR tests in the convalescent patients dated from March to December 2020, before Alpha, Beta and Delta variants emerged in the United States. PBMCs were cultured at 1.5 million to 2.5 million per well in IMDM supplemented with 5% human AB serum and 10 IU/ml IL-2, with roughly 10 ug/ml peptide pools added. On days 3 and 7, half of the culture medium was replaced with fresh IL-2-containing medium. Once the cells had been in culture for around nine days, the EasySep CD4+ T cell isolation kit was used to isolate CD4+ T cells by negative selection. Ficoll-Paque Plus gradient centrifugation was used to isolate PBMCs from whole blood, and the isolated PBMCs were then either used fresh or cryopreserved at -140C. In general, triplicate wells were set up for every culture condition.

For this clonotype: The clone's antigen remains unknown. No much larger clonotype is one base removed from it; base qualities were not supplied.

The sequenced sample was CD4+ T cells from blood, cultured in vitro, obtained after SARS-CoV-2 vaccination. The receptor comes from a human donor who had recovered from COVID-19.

The sequenced DNA: TGTGCCAGCACTCTCGGTACAGAAGGCTATGGCTACACCTTC. Its amino acids are CASTLGTEGYGYTF. The receptor chain draws on TRBV28 and TRBJ1-2; no confident D gene assignment can be made. V and J lose 7 bases and 4 bases, and a span of 16 bases separates them. CDR1 and CDR2 are drawn from the germline V gene: MDHEN, SYDVKM. The CDR3 holds 14 amino acids from the cysteine to the phenylalanine. The DNA shown is the 42-base CDR3, in frame from base 1.